This TCR beta chain is drawn from a study of CD8+ T cells in alopecia areata. Following RNA extraction, reverse transcription yielded cDNA that acted as the sequencing template. Here immunoSEQ multiplex PCR was the method, and the copy in TCRdb shows in-frame clones only, minus some. The table has 200,000 to 250,000 clones, around two fifths seen once; the top ten hold around 0.48%. The germline V gene encodes CDR1 SGHVS and CDR2 FNYEAQ. CDR3 length: 14 residues. The V gene lost 4 bases and the J gene lost 3 bases, with 11 bases spanning the gap. Treatment meaning: oral pan-JAK inhibitor, 5-10 mg twice daily.

The chain carries TRBV7-6 and TRBJ2-3, with D maybe TRBD2 (6 bases). The clonotype comes from a human donor with alopecia areata. The sample consisted of CD4+ T cells sorted from blood, taken around week 30, from a patient treated with tofacitinib. CDR3 sequence (DNA): TGTGCCAGCAGCTCCTATGGGGGGACAGATACGCAGTATTTT. Its protein is CASSSYGGTDTQYF. The full variable domain, in which reference TRBV7-6 and TRBJ2-3 provide the parts outside the CDR3, is GAGVSQSPRYKVTKRGQDVALRCDPISGHVSLYWYRQALGQGPEFLTYFNYEAQQDKSGLPNDRFSAERPEGSISTLTIQRTEQRDSAMYRCASSSYGGTDTQYFGPGTRLTVL.